Included here is one T cell receptor (beta chain) sequence, with context. Its antigen is as yet unknown. A much larger clone lies a single base off, so this may be a read error. TCRbeta library preparation incorporated unique molecular identifiers. TCRdb re-derived calls from the PCR reads in MiXCR, one entry per CDR3 protein. Of some 600,000 distinct CDR3 sequences detected, 13% appear once; the ten largest clones hold over 2%. The CDR3 totals 14 residues. Between the trimmed V and J ends, which lost 2 bases and 12 bases, there was a span of 14 bases. The V gene's germline CDR1 is ENHRY and CDR2 SYGVKD. These data come from a study of T-cell reconstitution after alpha-beta-depleted transplantation in children. Whole-study findings and limits: After transplant, at about two months, alpha-beta T cells were reportedly derived from several hundred expanded graft clones. When one year had passed after transplant, most T-cell counts and diversity came from newly produced T cells.

Material: PBMCs, mostly from graft donor cells, obtained 360 days after TCRalphabeta/CD19-depleted stem cell transplant. This TCR was sampled from a male patient under 18 who had a stem cell transplant for acute myeloid leukemia, so the T cells may come from the graft donor. This chain links TRBV10-3 with TRBJ2-6; D may be TRBD1 (6 bases). For the CDR3, the DNA is TGTGCCATCAGTGAGAAGACAGGAAGGGGCGTCCTGACTTTC. It codes for CAISEKTGRGVLTF.